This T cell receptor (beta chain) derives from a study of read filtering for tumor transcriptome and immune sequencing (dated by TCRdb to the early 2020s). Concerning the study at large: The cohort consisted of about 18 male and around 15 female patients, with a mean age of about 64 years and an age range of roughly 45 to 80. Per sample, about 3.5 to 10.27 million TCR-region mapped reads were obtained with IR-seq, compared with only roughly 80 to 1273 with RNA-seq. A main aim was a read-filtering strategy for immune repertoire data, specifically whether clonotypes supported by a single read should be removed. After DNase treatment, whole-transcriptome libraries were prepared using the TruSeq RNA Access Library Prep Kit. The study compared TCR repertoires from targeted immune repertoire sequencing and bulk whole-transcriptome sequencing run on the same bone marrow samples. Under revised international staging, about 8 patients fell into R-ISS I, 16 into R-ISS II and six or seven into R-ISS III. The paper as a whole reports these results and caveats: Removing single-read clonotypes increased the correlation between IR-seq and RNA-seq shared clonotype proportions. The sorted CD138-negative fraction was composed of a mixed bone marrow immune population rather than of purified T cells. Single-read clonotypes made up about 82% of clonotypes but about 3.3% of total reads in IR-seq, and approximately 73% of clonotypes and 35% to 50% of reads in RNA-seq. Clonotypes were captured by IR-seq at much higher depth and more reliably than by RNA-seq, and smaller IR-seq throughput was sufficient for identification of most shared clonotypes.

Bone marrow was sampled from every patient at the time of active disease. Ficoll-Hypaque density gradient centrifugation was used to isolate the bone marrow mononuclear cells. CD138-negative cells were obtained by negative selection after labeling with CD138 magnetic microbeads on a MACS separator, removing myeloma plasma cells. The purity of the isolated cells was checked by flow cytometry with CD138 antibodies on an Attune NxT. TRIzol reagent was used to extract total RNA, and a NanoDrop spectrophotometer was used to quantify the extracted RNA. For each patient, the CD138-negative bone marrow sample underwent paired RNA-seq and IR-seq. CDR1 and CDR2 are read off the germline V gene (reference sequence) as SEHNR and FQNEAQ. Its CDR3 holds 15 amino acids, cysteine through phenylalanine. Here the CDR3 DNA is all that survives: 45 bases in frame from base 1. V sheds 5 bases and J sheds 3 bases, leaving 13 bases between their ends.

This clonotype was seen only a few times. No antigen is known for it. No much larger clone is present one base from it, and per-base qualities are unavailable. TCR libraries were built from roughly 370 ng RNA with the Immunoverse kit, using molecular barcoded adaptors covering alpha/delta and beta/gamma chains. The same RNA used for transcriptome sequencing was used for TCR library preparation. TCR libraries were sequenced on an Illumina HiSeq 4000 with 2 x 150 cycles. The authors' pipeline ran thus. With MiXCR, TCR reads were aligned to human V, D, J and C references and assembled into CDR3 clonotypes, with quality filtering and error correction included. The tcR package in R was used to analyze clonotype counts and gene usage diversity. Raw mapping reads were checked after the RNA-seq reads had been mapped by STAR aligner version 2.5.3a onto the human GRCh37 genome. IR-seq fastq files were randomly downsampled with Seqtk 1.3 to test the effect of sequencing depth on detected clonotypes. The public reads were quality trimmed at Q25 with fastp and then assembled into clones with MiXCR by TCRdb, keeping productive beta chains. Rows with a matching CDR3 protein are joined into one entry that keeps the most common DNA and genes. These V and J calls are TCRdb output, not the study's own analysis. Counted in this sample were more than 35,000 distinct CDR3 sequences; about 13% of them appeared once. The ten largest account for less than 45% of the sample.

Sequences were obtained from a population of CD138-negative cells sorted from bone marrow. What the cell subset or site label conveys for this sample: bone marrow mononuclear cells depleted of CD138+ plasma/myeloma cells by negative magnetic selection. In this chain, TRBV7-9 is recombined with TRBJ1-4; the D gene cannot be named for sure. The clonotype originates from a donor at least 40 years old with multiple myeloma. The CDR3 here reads CASSPPGIANEKLFF. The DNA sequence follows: TGTGCCAGCAGCCCCCCGGGGATAGCTAATGAAAAACTGTTTTTT.